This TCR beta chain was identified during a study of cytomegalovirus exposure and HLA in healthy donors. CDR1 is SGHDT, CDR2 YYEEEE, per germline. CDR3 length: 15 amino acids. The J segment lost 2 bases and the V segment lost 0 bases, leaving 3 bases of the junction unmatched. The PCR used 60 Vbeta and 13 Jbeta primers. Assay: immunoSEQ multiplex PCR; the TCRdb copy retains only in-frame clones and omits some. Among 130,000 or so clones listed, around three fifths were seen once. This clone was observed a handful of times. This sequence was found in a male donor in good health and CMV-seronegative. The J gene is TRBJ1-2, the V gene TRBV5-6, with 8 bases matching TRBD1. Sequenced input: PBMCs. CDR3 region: CASSLAGQGNYGYTF. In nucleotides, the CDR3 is TGTGCCAGCAGCTTGGCCGGACAGGGAAACTATGGCTACACCTTC. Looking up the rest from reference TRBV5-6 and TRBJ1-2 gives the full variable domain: DAGVTQSPTHLIKTRGQQVTLRCSPKSGHDTVSWYQQALGQGPQFIFQYYEEEERQRGNFPDRFSGHQFPNYSSELNVNALLLGDSALYLCASSLAGQGNYGYTFGSGTRLTVV.